This T cell receptor beta chain originates from a study of T cell responses to AZD1222 COVID-19 vaccine. For the study at large: Pooled in the analysis were second doses at about 4 or about 12 weeks.

This table comes from immunoSEQ multiplex PCR, and its TCRdb copy is limited to in-frame clones, with some not included. Of around 100,000 clones in the sample, 90% to 95% were seen once. Germline V gene lookup returns CDR1 GTSNPN and CDR2 SVGIG (reference sequence). The V and J ends lost 0 bases and 10 bases respectively, with 22 bases between them. The CDR3 extends over 17 amino acids. This receptor was taken from an adult in good health. Sequenced here: peripheral blood, sampled on day 0 of AZD1222 vaccination. The V gene is TRBV30, the J gene TRBJ1-6; D may be TRBD1 (6 bases). CDR3 in amino acids: CAWSVGGRGEIRSPLHF. The CDR3 nucleotides are TGTGCCTGGAGTGTAGGAGGGAGGGGGGAAATACGGTCACCCCTCCACTTT.